Shown below are 13 T cell receptor beta chains from a single sample sequenced in a study of T cell responses to AZD1222 COVID-19 vaccine. The data were produced by immunoSEQ multiplex PCR, yet TCRdb's version contains in-frame clones alone and is incomplete. Counted here are around 110,000 clones, more than 80% occurring once; the ten biggest clones make up under 4%. The sample in question was peripheral blood, obtained on day 0 of AZD1222 vaccination. These TCRs come from an adult in good health.

A note on this clone: At the DNA level, this CDR3 is encoded by other sequences in the same sample as well. V gene TRBV5-5 combines with J gene TRBJ2-7, with a possible D match to TRBD1 (6 bases). The ends were cut back, 1 base at V and 4 bases at J, with 9 bases in the middle. Germline CDR1 reads SGHKS; CDR2 reads YYEKEE (reference sequence). This CDR3 has 13 residues. The CDR3 protein is CASSLLRGYEQYF. The CDR3 DNA is TGTGCCAGCAGCTTGCTTAGGGGGTACGAGCAGTACTTC.

The chain recombines TRBV6-2 or TRBV6-3 with TRBJ1-3, with no clear D. Trimming shortened V by 5 bases and J by 2 bases, and 13 bases separated the two germline ends. This CDR3 is 15 amino acids long. Germline loops: CDR1 MNHEY, CDR2 SVGEGT. CDR3 region: CASSLAGSPGNTIYF. CDR3 DNA sequence: TGTGCCAGCAGTCTGGCAGGATCTCCTGGAAACACCATATATTTT.

The chain recombines TRBV6-1 with TRBJ1-2; maybe TRBD1 (5 bases). From germline, CDR1 is MNHNS and CDR2 SASEGT. Trimming stripped 1 base from V and 1 base from J, with 10 bases between. The CDR3 totals 15 residues. In nucleotides, the CDR3 is TGTGCCAGCAGTGAAGGCACAGGTTATAACTATGGCTACACCTTC. It translates to CASSEGTGYNYGYTF.

The CDR3 coding sequence is TGTGCCAGCAGCCGCTCCTACGAGCAGTACTTC. Translation: CASSRSYEQYF. The V call is TRBV7-2, the J call TRBJ2-7, with D uncertain. From germline, CDR1 is SGHTA and CDR2 FQGNSA. Trimming removed 5 bases at V and 0 bases at J, with 2 bases between. This CDR3 region has 11 residues.

The chain recombines TRBV27 with TRBJ2-3; D is ambiguous. Germline CDR1 reads MNHEY; CDR2 reads SMNVEV (reference sequence). CDR3 length equals 16 residues. V lost 7 bases to trimming and J lost 0 bases, with 17 bases between them. CDR3 nucleotide sequence: TGTGCCAGCAACCTACTTACTGCGGATAGCACAGATACGCAGTATTTT. It yields the protein CASNLLTADSTDTQYF.

V is TRBV15 and J is TRBJ2-7; 12 nucleotides agree with TRBD1. The CDR3 consists of 15 residues. The ends lost 1 base at V and 4 bases at J; junction bases unmatched: 2. Germline V gene data show CDR1 as LNHNV and CDR2 as YYDKDF (reference sequence). CDR3 residues: CATSRGGQGAYEQYF. The CDR3 nucleotides read TGTGCCACCAGCAGAGGGGGACAGGGGGCTTACGAGCAGTACTTC.

The chain combines TRBV7-2 with TRBJ2-1, with TRBD2 identical over 14 bases. The CDR3 is made up of 15 amino acids. The germline CDR1 and CDR2 sequences are SGHTA and FQGNSA. V shed 5 bases and J 4 bases; nucleotides not matched to a gene: 1. CDR3 nucleotide sequence: TGTGCCAGCAGCGGACTAGCGGGGGGTTACAATGAGCAGTTCTTC. It specifies CASSGLAGGYNEQFF.

The V call is TRBV5-4, the J call TRBJ1-1, with 10 bases aligning to TRBD1. The CDR3 consists of 15 residues. Looked up from germline, CDR1 is SGHNT and CDR2 is YYREEE (reference sequence). After removal of 2 bases from V and 4 bases from J, the junction contained 5 bases not matched to a gene. CDR3 DNA: TGTGCCAGCAGCTTTGGACAGGGGGGGAGCACTGAAGCTTTCTTT. This codes for CASSFGQGGSTEAFF.

This clone was counted only a few times. This chain links TRBV9 with TRBJ2-7; a possible D gene is TRBD2 (6 bases). Germline values: CDR1 SGDLS, CDR2 YYNGEE. The CDR3 is made up of 15 amino acids. Trimming removed 3 bases at V and 6 bases at J, with 19 bases between. CDR3 sequence reads: CASSAWPGVDFEQYF. The CDR3 DNA reads as TGTGCCAGCAGCGCCTGGCCGGGGGTAGATTTCGAGCAGTACTTC.

V usage is TRBV10-3 and J usage is TRBJ2-1, with D perhaps given as TRBD1 or TRBD2 (5 bases each). This CDR3 region has 13 residues. The V end was cut by 3 bases, the J end by 8 bases, with 11 bases between. CDR1 is ENHRY and CDR2 is SYGVKD in the germline V gene. This chain's CDR3 is CAISDGGGHEQFF. The CDR3 nucleotides read TGTGCCATCAGTGATGGGGGTGGGCATGAGCAGTTCTTC.

The V call is TRBV25-1, the J call TRBJ1-6; 10 bases match TRBD1. With V trimmed by 1 base and J by 7 bases, 1 base remained unmatched. This CDR3 spans 15 amino acids. Per germline, CDR1 MGHDK and CDR2 SYGVNS. The chain's CDR3 is CASSEWTGGNSPLHF. CDR3 DNA: TGTGCCAGCAGTGAATGGACAGGGGGAAATTCACCCCTCCACTTT. Full variable domain (outside the CDR3, taken from reference TRBV25-1 and TRBJ1-6): EADIYQTPRYLVIGTGKKITLECSQTMGHDKMYWYQQDPGMELHLIHYSYGVNSTEKGDLSSESTVSRIRTEHFPLTLESARPSHTSQYLCASSEWTGGNSPLHFGNGTRLTVT.

This sequence joins TRBV4-3 and TRBJ1-1; D call uncertain. The V end lost 0 bases, the J end lost 2 bases, and 10 bases lay between the germline ends. The germline V gene has CDR1 LGHNA and CDR2 YSLEER. The CDR3 spans 15 residues. As DNA, the CDR3 is TGCGCCAGCAGCCAAGATCGTGTGGGTAACACTGAAGCTTTCTTT. Its translation is CASSQDRVGNTEAFF.

V and J are TRBV6-5 and TRBJ1-1, with 9 bases fitting TRBD1. The ends lost 8 bases at V and 4 bases at J; junction bases unmatched: 8. CDR1 MNHEY and CDR2 SVGAGI come from the germline V gene. CDR3 length equals 14 residues. CDR3 nucleotides: TGTGCCAGCGGACTGACAGGGGGATCCACTGAAGCTTTCTTT. This translates into CASGLTGGSTEAFF.